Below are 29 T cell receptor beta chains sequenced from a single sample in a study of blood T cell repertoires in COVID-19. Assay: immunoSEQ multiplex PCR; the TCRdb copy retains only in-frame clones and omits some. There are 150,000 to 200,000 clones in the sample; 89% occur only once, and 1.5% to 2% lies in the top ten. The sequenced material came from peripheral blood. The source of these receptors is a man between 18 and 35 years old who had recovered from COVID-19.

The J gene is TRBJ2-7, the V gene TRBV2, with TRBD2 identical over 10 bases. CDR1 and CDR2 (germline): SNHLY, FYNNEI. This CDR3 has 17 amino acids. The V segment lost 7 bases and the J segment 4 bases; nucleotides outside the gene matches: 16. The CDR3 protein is CASIPLAGDDRLYEQYF. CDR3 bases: TGTGCCAGCATACCGCTAGCGGGAGATGATAGGTTGTACGAGCAGTACTTC.

The CDR3 nucleotides read TGCGCCAGCAGCTTGCAGGGACAGGTTGGCGACGAGCAGTACTTC. It encodes CASSLQGQVGDEQYF. The chain joins TRBV5-1 to TRBJ2-7; 8 bases align to TRBD1. The V segment lost 1 base and the J segment 5 bases; nucleotides outside the gene matches: 8. Germline CDR1 reads SGHRS; CDR2 reads YFSETQ. The CDR3 has 15 residues.

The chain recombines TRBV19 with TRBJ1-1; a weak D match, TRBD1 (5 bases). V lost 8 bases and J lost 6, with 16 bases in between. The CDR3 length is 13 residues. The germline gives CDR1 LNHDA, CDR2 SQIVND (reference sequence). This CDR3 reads CASGKWGGSEAFF. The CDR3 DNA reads TGTGCCAGTGGTAAATGGGGGGGATCTGAAGCTTTCTTT.

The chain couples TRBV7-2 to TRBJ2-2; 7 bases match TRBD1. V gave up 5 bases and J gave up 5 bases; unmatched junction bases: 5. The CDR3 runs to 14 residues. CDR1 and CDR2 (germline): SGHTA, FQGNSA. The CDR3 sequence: CASSHGTDTGELFF. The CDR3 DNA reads TGTGCCAGCAGCCACGGGACAGATACCGGGGAGCTGTTTTTT.

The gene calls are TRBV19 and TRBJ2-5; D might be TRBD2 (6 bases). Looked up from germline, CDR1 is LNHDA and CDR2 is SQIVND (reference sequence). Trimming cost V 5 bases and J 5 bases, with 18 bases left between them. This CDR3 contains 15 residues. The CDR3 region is CASSGQTRRTETQYF. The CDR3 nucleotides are TGTGCCAGTAGTGGCCAGACTAGGCGTACGGAGACCCAGTACTTC.

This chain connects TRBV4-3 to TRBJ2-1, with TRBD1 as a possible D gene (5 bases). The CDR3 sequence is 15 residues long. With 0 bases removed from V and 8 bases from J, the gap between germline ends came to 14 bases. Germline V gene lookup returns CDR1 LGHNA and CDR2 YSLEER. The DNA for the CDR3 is TGCGCCAGCAGCCAAGATCAGGGCAGGGTAGATGAGCAGTTCTTC. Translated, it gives CASSQDQGRVDEQFF.

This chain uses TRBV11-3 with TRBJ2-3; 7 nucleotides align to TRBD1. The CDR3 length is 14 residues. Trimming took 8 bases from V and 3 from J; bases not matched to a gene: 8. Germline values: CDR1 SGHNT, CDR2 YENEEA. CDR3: CASGAGGLTDTQYF. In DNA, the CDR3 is TGTGCCAGCGGGGCAGGGGGTTTGACAGATACGCAGTATTTT. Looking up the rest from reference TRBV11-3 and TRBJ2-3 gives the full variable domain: EAGVVQSPRYKIIEKKQPVAFWCNPISGHNTLYWYLQNLGQGPELLIRYENEEAVDDSQLPKDRFSAERLKGVDSTLKIQPAELGDSAVYLCASGAGGLTDTQYFGPGTRLTVL.

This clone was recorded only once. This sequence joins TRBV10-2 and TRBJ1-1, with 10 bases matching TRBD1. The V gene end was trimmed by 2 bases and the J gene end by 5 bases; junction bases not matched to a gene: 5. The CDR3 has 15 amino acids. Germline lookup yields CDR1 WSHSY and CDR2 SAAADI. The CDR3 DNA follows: TGCGCCAGCAGTGAGCCTCGGACAGGGGGGACTGAAGCTTTCTTT. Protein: CASSEPRTGGTEAFF.

CDR3 sequence reads: CASSLGEEDQPQHF. For the CDR3, the DNA is TGCGCCAGCAGCTTGGGGGAGGAGGATCAGCCCCAGCATTTT. The V gene is TRBV5-1, the J gene TRBJ1-5, with unresolved D. The V gene's germline CDR1 is SGHRS and CDR2 YFSETQ. Deletions cut 0 bases from V and 5 bases from J, with 9 bases between. The CDR3 is 14 residues long.

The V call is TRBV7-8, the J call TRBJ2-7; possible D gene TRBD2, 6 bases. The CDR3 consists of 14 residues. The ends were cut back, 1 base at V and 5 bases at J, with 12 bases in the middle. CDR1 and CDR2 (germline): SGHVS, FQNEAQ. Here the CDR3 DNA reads TGTGCCAGCAGCTTAGGGCTAGCGAACCACGAGCAGTACTTC. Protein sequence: CASSLGLANHEQYF.

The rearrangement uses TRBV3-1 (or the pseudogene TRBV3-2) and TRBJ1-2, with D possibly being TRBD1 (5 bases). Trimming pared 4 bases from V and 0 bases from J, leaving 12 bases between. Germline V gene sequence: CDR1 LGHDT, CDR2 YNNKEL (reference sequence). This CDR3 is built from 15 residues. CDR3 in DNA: TGTGCCAGCAGCCCGGCCGGGGGAGCTAACTATGGCTACACCTTC. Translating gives CASSPAGGANYGYTF.

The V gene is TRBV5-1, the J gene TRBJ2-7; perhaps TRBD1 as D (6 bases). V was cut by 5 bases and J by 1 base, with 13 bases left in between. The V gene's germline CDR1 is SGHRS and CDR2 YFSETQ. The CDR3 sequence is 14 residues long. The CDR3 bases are TGCGCCAGCAGTCGTGGGGGCCCATCCTACGAGCAGTACTTC. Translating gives CASSRGGPSYEQYF.

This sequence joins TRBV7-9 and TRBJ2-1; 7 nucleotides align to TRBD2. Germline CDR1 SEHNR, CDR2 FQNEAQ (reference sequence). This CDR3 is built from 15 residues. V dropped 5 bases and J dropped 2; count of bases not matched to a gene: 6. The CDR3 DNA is TGTGCCAGCAGCGTGGCTAGCGGAGCCTACAATGAGCAGTTCTTC. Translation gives CASSVASGAYNEQFF.

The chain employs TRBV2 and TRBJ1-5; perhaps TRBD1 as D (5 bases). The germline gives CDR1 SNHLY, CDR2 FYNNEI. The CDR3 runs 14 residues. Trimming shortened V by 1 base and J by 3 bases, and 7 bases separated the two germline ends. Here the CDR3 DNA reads TGTGCCAGCAGTGAAGGACAGTTCAATCAGCCCCAGCATTTT. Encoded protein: CASSEGQFNQPQHF. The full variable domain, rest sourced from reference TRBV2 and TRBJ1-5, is EPEVTQTPSHQVTQMGQEVILRCVPISNHLYFYWYRQILGQKVEFLVSFYNNEISEKSEIFDDQFSVERPDGSNFTLKIRSTKLEDSAMYFCASSEGQFNQPQHFGDGTRLSIL.

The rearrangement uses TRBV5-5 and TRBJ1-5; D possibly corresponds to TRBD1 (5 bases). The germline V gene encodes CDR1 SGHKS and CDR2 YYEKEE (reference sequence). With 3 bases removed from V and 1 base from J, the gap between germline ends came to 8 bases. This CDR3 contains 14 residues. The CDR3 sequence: CASSSRQSNQPQHF. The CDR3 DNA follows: TGTGCCAGCAGCTCTCGACAGAGCAATCAGCCCCAGCATTTT.

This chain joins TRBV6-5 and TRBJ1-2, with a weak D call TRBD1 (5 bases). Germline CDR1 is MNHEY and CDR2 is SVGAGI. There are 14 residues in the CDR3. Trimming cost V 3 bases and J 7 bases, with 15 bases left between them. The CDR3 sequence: CASSYKAPGGGYTF. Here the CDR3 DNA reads TGTGCCAGCAGTTATAAGGCTCCCGGGGGTGGCTACACCTTC.

CDR3 region: CASSVEREGRDTQYF. The CDR3 region has the DNA TGTGCCAGCAGCGTCGAGCGGGAGGGTAGGGATACGCAGTATTTT. The chain is built from TRBV9 and TRBJ2-3, with 10 nucleotides matching TRBD2. This CDR3 has 15 residues. The V and J ends lost 2 bases and 6 bases, in that order; junction bases with no gene match: 6. Germline V gives CDR1 SGDLS, CDR2 YYNGEE.

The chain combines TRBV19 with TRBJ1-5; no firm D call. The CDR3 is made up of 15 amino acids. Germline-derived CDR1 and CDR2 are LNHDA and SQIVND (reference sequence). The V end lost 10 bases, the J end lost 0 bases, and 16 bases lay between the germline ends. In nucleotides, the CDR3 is TGTGCCACGCGTCGAGGAGACGCTAGCAATCAGCCCCAGCATTTT. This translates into CATRRGDASNQPQHF.

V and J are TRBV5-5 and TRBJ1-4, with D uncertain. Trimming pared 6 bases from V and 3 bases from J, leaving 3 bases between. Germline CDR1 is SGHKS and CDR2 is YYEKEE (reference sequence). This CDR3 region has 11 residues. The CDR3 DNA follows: TGTGCCAGCACGGCTAATGAAAAACTGTTTTTT. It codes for CASTANEKLFF. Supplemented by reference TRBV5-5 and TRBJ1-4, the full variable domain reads DAGVTQSPTHLIKTRGQQVTLRCSPISGHKSVSWYQQVLGQGPQFIFQYYEKEERGRGNFPDRFSARQFPNYSSELNVNALLLGDSALYLCASTANEKLFFGSGTQLSVL.

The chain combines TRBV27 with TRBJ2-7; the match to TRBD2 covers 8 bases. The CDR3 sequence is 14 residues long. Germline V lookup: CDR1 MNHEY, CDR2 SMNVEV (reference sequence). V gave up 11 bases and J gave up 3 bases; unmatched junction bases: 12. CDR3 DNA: TGTGCCTCCTCCCTTCGCGGGGGGCGCTACGAGCAGTACTTC. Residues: CASSLRGGRYEQYF.

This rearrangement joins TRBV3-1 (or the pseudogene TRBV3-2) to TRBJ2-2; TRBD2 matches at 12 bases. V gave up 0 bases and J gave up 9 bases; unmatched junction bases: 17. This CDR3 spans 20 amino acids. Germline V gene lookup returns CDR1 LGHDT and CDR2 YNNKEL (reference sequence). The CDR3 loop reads CASSQEPRPLAGGATRELFF. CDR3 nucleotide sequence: TGTGCCAGCAGCCAAGAGCCCAGACCTCTAGCGGGAGGGGCCACTAGGGAGCTGTTTTTT.

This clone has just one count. The DNA for the CDR3 is TGTGCCAGCAGTGAAGGCGGTGAGCAGTTCTTC. Residues: CASSEGGEQFF. The rearrangement links TRBV2 to TRBJ2-1; no reliable D call. Looked up from germline, CDR1 is SNHLY and CDR2 is FYNNEI. V gave up 1 base and J gave up 9 bases, with 4 bases separating them. This CDR3 has 11 amino acids.

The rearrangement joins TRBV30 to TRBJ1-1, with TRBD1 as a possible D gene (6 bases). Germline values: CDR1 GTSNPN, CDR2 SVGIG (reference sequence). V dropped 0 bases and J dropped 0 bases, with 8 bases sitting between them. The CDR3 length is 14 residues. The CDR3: CAWSVRTVNTEAFF. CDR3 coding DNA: TGTGCCTGGAGTGTAAGGACAGTGAACACTGAAGCTTTCTTT.

The CDR3 DNA reads as TGTGCCAGCAGTTTACAAGGGGCAGGGAATGAAAAACTGTTTTTT. Translating gives CASSLQGAGNEKLFF. This rearrangement joins TRBV28 to TRBJ1-4; D may be TRBD1 (5 bases). The germline V and J ends were trimmed by 2 bases and 5 bases, with 12 bases remaining between them. The CDR3 contains 15 residues. The germline CDR1 and CDR2 sequences are MDHEN and SYDVKM.

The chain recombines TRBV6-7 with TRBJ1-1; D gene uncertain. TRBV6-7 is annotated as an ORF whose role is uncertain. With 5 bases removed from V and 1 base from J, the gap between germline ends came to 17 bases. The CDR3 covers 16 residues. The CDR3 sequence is CASSGSPWRANTEAFF. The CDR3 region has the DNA TGTGCCAGCAGTGGCTCCCCCTGGCGGGCGAACACTGAAGCTTTCTTT.

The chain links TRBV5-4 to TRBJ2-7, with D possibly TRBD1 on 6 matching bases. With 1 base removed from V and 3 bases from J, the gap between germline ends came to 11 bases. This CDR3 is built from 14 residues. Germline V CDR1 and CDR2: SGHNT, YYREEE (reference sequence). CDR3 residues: CASSLRGSHYEQYF. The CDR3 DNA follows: TGTGCCAGCAGCTTGAGGGGGAGTCACTACGAGCAGTACTTC.

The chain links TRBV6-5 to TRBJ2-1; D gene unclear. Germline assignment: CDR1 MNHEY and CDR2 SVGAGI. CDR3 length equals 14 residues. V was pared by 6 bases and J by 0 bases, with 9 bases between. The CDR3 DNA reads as TGTGCCAGCAGCCCCCCGAGCTCCTACAATGAGCAGTTCTTC. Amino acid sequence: CASSPPSSYNEQFF.

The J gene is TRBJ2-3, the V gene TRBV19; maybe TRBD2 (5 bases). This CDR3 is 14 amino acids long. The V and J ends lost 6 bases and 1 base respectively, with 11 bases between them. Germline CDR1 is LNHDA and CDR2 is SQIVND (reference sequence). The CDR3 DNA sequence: TGTGCCAGTAGGAGAGCGGCCCGCACAGATACGCAGTATTTT. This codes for CASRRAARTDTQYF.

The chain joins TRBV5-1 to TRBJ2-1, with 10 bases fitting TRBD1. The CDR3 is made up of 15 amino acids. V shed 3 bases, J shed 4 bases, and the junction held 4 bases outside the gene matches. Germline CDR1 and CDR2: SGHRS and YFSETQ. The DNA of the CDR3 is TGCGCCAGCAGCTCCGGACAGGGGGTGTACAATGAGCAGTTCTTC. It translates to CASSSGQGVYNEQFF.